The clone carrying this T cell receptor beta chain was counted at least ten times. Its antigen is unidentified. The read halts 3 residues ahead of the CDR3 end, with the missing end drawn from the germline J gene. The data derive from a study of T cell clonality in common variable immunodeficiency. General observations from the study: Compared with controls, CVID subjects had fewer shared TCRbeta clones. Authors noted CVID clonality's cause needs subpopulation repertoire sequencing.

CVID and control samples used equivalent genomic DNA input. Assay used: immunoSEQ multiplex PCR; TCRdb lists only in-frame clones, some missing. The sample shows roughly 50,000 clones, none of them appearing just once. The V segment lost 2 bases and the J segment 5 bases; nucleotides outside the gene matches: 5. The CDR3 totals 14 residues. CDR1 is MNHEY and CDR2 is SVGEGT in the germline V gene. The origin of this receptor is a person aged 18 to 70 in good health. The gene calls are TRBV6-2 or TRBV6-3 and TRBJ2-5; 7 nucleotides align to TRBD2. Sequencing was done on a sample of peripheral blood mononuclear cells. This CDR3 reads CASSYDAGVETQYF. The covered CDR3 bases are TGTGCCAGCAGTTACGACGCGGGGGTGGAGACC.